This TCR beta chain was sequenced for a study of cytomegalovirus exposure and HLA in healthy donors. Primers included in the PCR were 60 Vbeta and 13 Jbeta primers. Assay: immunoSEQ multiplex PCR; the TCRdb copy retains only in-frame clones and omits some. The repertoire holds about 170,000 clones, with roughly 76% as singletons. Whole-study findings and limits: The study flagged about 150 TCR beta chains as cytomegalovirus-associated. A few of the chains that were CMV-associated were confirmed in vitro to be specific for CMV antigens.

Germline lookup yields CDR1 MNHEY and CDR2 SMNVEV (reference sequence). The CDR3 consists of 17 residues. The V end lost 2 bases, the J end lost 0 bases, and 17 bases lay between the germline ends. Of note for this clone: As yet, its antigen is unknown.

The chain joins TRBV27 to TRBJ2-7; D is unresolved. Sequencing input: PBMCs. The receptor was derived from a male donor in good health and CMV-seronegative. CDR3 region: CASSLAAPTLTSYEQYF. The CDR3 DNA reads TGTGCCAGCAGTTTAGCCGCCCCGACACTCACCTCCTACGAGCAGTACTTC.